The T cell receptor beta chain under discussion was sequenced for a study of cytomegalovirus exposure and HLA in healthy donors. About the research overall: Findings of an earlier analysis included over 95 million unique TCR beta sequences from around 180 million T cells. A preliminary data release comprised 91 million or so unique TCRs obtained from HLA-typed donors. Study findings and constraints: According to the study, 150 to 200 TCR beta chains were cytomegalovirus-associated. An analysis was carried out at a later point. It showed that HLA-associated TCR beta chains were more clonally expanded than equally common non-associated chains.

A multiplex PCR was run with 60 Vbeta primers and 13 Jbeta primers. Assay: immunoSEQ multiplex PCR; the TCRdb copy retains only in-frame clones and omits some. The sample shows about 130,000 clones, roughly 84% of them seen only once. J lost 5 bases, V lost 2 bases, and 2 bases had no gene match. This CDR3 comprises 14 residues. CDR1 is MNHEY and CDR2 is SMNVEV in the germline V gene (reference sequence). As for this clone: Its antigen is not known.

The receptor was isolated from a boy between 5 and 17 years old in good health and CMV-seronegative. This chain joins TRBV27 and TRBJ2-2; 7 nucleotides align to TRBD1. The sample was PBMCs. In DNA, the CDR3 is TGTGCCAGCAGTTTAACAGGGGTGACCGGGGAGCTGTTTTTT. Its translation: CASSLTGVTGELFF.